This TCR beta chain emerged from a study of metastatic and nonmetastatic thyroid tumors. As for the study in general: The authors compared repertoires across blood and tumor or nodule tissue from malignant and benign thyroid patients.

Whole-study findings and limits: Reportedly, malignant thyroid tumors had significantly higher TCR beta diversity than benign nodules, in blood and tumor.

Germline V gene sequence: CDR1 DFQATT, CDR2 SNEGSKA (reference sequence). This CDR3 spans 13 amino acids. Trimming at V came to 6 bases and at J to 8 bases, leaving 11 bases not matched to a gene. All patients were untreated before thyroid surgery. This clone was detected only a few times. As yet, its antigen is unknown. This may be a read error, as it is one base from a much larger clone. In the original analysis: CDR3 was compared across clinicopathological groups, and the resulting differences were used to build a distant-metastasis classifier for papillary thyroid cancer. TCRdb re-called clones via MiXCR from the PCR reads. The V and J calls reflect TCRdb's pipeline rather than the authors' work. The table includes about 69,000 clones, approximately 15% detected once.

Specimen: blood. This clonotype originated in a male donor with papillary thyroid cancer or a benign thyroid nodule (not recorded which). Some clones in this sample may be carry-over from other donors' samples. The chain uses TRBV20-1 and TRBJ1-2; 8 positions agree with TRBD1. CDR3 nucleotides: TGCAGTGCGGGGGGACAGGTTCTTTGGGGCTACACCTTC. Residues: CSAGGQVLWGYTF.